The rows below give T cell receptor beta chains drawn from one sample of a study of cytotoxic CD8 clonotypes in ibrutinib-treated CLL. Method: immunoSEQ multiplex PCR; TCRdb's copy keeps in-frame clones and lacks some. This sample carries fewer than 200,000 clones, under 90% of them seen once, and the ten largest clones take about 4.5%. Sequenced material: PBMCs, taken after 24 months of ibrutinib treatment. All receptors derive from a human donor with chronic lymphocytic leukemia. The CDR3 runs from the conserved cysteine through the conserved F or W. The D gene is left open where the match is weak. A clone size is listed for some rows: how often the clone was seen (once, few, many), or a class if it is expanded.

d_call,v_call,j_call,clone_size,cdr3_aa,cdr3_nt
TRBD1,TRBV28,TRBJ1-4,-,CASSPYDRGNEKLFF,TGTGCCAGCAGTCCTTACGACAGGGGGAATGAAAAACTGTTTTTT
TRBD1,TRBV28,TRBJ1-5,-,CASSPFRGQGGDQPQHF,TGTGCCAGCAGTCCCTTCCGGGGACAGGGAGGAGATCAGCCCCAGCATTTT
-,TRBV7-2,TRBJ2-7,-,CASSLGQLGQYEQYF,TGTGCCAGCAGCTTAGGACAGTTGGGGCAGTACGAGCAGTACTTC
-,TRBV28,TRBJ1-5,-,CASTQGGGGNQPQHF,TGTGCCAGCACCCAAGGGGGGGGAGGCAATCAGCCCCAGCATTTT
TRBD1,TRBV30,TRBJ1-1,-,CAWSFRDRGNTEAFF,TGTGCCTGGAGTTTCCGGGACAGGGGGAACACTGAAGCTTTCTTT
-,TRBV5-1,TRBJ2-3,once,CASHPTYPGVTDTQYF,TGCGCCAGCCACCCTACGTATCCTGGGGTCACAGATACGCAGTATTTT
-,TRBV19,TRBJ1-5,once,CATHSRGRNQPQHF,TGTGCCACCCACTCCAGGGGACGCAATCAGCCCCAGCATTTT
-,TRBV9,TRBJ1-1,-,CASSADSGSTEAFF,TGTGCCAGCAGCGCCGACTCAGGGTCCACTGAAGCTTTCTTT
-,TRBV5-1,TRBJ2-1,-,CASSLGEVLTGNEQFF,TGCGCCAGCAGCTTGGGGGAGGTTTTGACGGGCAATGAGCAGTTCTTC
TRBD1,TRBV6-1,TRBJ1-5,-,CATTEWGQGKQPQHF,TGTGCCACCACCGAATGGGGACAGGGGAAACAGCCCCAGCATTTT
-,TRBV6-5,TRBJ1-3,-,CASRRAPGLGNTIYF,TGTGCCAGCAGACGGGCCCCAGGGCTCGGAAACACCATATATTTT
-,TRBV6-5,TRBJ2-5,-,CASRRQETQYF,TGTGCCAGCAGGCGGCAAGAGACCCAGTACTTC
TRBD1,TRBV7-9,TRBJ1-2,-,CASSSRSGTGRSNYGYTF,TGTGCCAGCAGCTCTCGCTCCGGGACAGGGCGATCTAACTATGGCTACACCTTC
TRBD1,TRBV14,TRBJ2-5,-,CASRNQGAGRETQYF,TGTGCCAGCAGGAACCAGGGGGCAGGAAGAGAGACCCAGTACTTC
-,TRBV5-6,TRBJ2-3,few,CASSPIGSGRTDTQYF,TGTGCCAGCAGCCCGATCGGAAGTGGGAGGACAGATACGCAGTATTTT